This T cell receptor beta chain was identified in a study of T cells after yellow fever vaccination (dated 2019 in TCRdb). About the full investigation: The SMART-Seq v4 Ultra Low Input RNA kit was used to prepare libraries from fractions with low cell numbers. To follow T-cell clones before and after primary and booster YFV17D yellow fever vaccination, bulk TCR alpha and beta repertoires were sequenced over time. The cohort comprised two healthy male donors, one aged 18 to 30 and one aged 30 to 40 years. Blood was drawn at multiple timepoints before and after primary and secondary immunization, with bulk PBMC replicates and cell subsets isolated.

TCR cDNA was made using 5'RACE template switching, a step that added a universal primer site and unique molecular identifiers. Priming for cDNA synthesis came from both the TCR alpha and TCR beta constant segments. Library amplification involved two PCR steps, and the second step added sample barcodes and sequencing adapters. Sequencing of the libraries was done on either Illumina HiSeq 2500 (2x100 bp) or NovaSeq (2x150 bp). Processing in the source paper ran as follows. MIGEC was used to demultiplex reads and collapse the reads into UMI consensus sequences, and MiXCR was used for V(D)J alignment. Clonotypes responding to the vaccine were identified with edgeR on replicate PBMC samples, with the criteria of FDR below 0.01 and a log2 fold change above 5 up to day 15. Each bulk clonotype received a CD4 or CD8 identity based on whether the sequenced CD4 or CD8 repertoire contained that clonotype at higher abundance. TCRdb passed the public sequencing reads through fastp at Q25 and MiXCR, retaining productive beta sequences. Records with the same CDR3 protein are collapsed into one entry carrying the most frequent genes and DNA. These V and J calls derive from TCRdb rather than the authors' analysis. The sample contains nearly 550,000 distinct CDR3 sequences, 15% to 20% of them found a single time. The ten largest make up over 11% of the sample.

A remark on this clonotype: Its specific antigen is unknown. No much larger clonotype is one base removed from it; base qualities were not supplied.

Compared with germline, V lacks 1 base and J lacks 3 bases; bases without a gene match: 15. The CDR3 spans 20 residues, from the cysteine through the phenylalanine. Just the 60-base CDR3 DNA is kept, in frame starting at base 1. Paper-wide results and their limitations: The study included only two donors, which limits how far the findings can be generalized. Most clones expanded after primary vaccination were re-detected after the booster (around 96% of CD4 and approximately 89% of CD8), suggesting broad memory maintenance. FACS-sorted repertoires could contain abundant contaminating clonotypes from the bulk population, so computational filtering was required. A small share of clonotypes occurred in both CD4 and CD8 compartments, likely arising from convergent recombination. The secondary T-cell response was weaker than the primary response but faster, peaking on day 5 instead of day 15.

The treatment or condition label on this specimen signifies: live attenuated yellow fever vaccine strain. At every blood-draw timepoint, two biological replicates of bulk PBMCs were collected. PBMCs were isolated from peripheral blood using a standard Ficoll-Paque protocol. TriZol was used to extract RNA from bulk PBMCs, from CD4 and CD8 fractions, and from dextramer-positive and dextramer-negative fractions. The TCR was taken from a man aged 25 to 40 who received the YFV17D yellow fever vaccine. Recombination linked TRBV12-3 or TRBV12-4 to TRBJ2-7, with 13 bases aligning to TRBD2. The specimen comprised PBMCs, sampled 15 days after the yellow fever booster vaccination. The nucleotide sequence reads as follows: TGTGCCAGCAGTTTAGGTTTGCCGACTAGCGGGAGGAAAAAGGGCTACGAGCAGTACTTC. Translated, this gives CASSLGLPTSGRKKGYEQYF.